Each of the 26 T cell receptor beta chains below was sequenced from the same sample in a study of CD8 T cells in Susac syndrome. The RNA, roughly 0.5 to 1 ug, was put through reverse transcription using random hexamers. TCRdb re-derived calls from the immunoSEQ multiplex PCR reads in MiXCR, one entry per CDR3 protein. Here the sample spans roughly 120,000 distinct CDR3 sequences, 94% being singletons. Sequenced material: CD4+ T cells from PBMCs. These receptors all come from a human donor in good health.

The chain employs TRBV7-3 and TRBJ2-7; 10 positions match TRBD1. This CDR3 is 15 amino acids long. Germline V gene sequence: CDR1 SGHTA, CDR2 FQGTGA. V shed 5 bases, J shed 3 bases, and the junction held 7 bases outside the gene matches. CDR3 coding DNA: TGTGCCAGCAGCCTCGGGACAGGGGACCTCTACGAGCAGTACTTC. Translation gives CASSLGTGDLYEQYF. Drawing the rest from reference TRBV7-3 and TRBJ2-7, the complete variable domain is GAGVSQTPSNKVTEKGKYVELRCDPISGHTALYWYRQSLGQGPEFLIYFQGTGAADDSGLPNDRFFAVRPEGSVSTLKIQRTERGDSAVYLCASSLGTGDLYEQYFGPGTRLTVT.

The rearrangement uses TRBV7-9 and TRBJ2-2; 9 bases map to TRBD2. The CDR3 spans 15 residues. The ends lost 3 bases at V and 7 bases at J; junction bases unmatched: 6. The V gene's germline CDR1 is SEHNR and CDR2 FQNEAQ (reference sequence). The CDR3 is CASSFPSGENGELFF. CDR3 DNA: TGTGCCAGCAGCTTTCCTAGCGGGGAGAACGGGGAGCTGTTTTTT.

This chain joins TRBV24-1 and TRBJ2-7; 10 nucleotides align to TRBD2. Trimming cost V 12 bases and J 4 bases; bases outside gene matches: 8. The CDR3 runs to 13 residues. Germline-derived CDR1 and CDR2 are KGHDR and SFDVKD. The DNA of the CDR3 is TGTGCCCCACCCCTAGCGGGAGTATACGAGCAGTACTTC. Protein sequence: CAPPLAGVYEQYF.

The V gene is TRBV29-1, the J gene TRBJ2-1, with D possibly being TRBD1 (6 bases). The V gene lost 4 bases and the J gene lost 7 bases, with 14 bases spanning the gap. The V gene's germline CDR1 is SQVTM and CDR2 ANQGSEA. The CDR3 covers 13 residues. CDR3 bases: TGCAGCGTTGGACAGGTTTTGTTAAATGAGCAGTTCTTC. It is translated as CSVGQVLLNEQFF.

The chain employs TRBV30 and TRBJ1-1, with D perhaps TRBD1 (6 bases). Germline CDR1 and CDR2: GTSNPN and SVGIG (reference sequence). V lost 4 bases and J 6 bases, leaving 18 bases between the germline ends. The CDR3 has 14 residues. The CDR3 protein is CAWNREGAGAEAFF. The CDR3 nucleotides read TGTGCCTGGAATCGGGAGGGCGCAGGGGCTGAAGCTTTCTTT.

This clonotype was seen a handful of times. The chain employs TRBV25-1 and TRBJ2-7; D is ambiguous. V was trimmed by 6 bases and J by 4 bases, leaving 13 bases between them. Germline V gene sequence: CDR1 MGHDK, CDR2 SYGVNS. The CDR3 consists of 13 residues. CDR3 loop: CASRDNVGYEQYF. DNA of the CDR3: TGTGCCAGCAGAGACAATGTTGGGTACGAGCAGTACTTC.

The sample holds one count of this clonotype. The rearrangement joins TRBV2 to TRBJ1-5; no reliable D call. Germline V gene data show CDR1 as SNHLY and CDR2 as FYNNEI. CDR3 length: 13 residues. Trimming pared 4 bases from V and 0 bases from J, leaving 4 bases between. As DNA, the CDR3 is TGTGCCAGCAGTGTAGGTAGCAATCAGCCCCAGCATTTT. It codes for CASSVGSNQPQHF.

This clonotype has a single count. This sequence joins TRBV5-6 and TRBJ1-5; D is undetermined. Germline CDR1 is SGHDT and CDR2 is YYEEEE. Trimming stripped 0 bases from V and 3 bases from J, with 7 bases between. This CDR3 spans 14 amino acids. The CDR3 here is CASSLVAVNQPQHF. CDR3 in DNA: TGTGCCAGCAGCTTGGTGGCAGTCAATCAGCCCCAGCATTTT.

The genes are TRBV12-3 or TRBV12-4 and TRBJ1-5; 12 nucleotides align to TRBD1. CDR3 size: 15 residues. J was trimmed by 5 bases and V by 6 bases; bases with no gene match: 5. The CDR3 sequence is CASSQGTGGDQPQHF. CDR3 sequence (DNA): TGTGCCAGCAGCCAGGGGACAGGGGGCGATCAGCCCCAGCATTTT.

This chain uses TRBV6-2 or TRBV6-3 with TRBJ2-1; 8 nucleotides agree with TRBD2. J was trimmed by 4 bases and V by 0 bases; bases with no gene match: 8. This CDR3 is built from 17 residues. Germline V gene sequence: CDR1 MNHEY, CDR2 SVGEGT. CDR3 in DNA: TGTGCCAGCAGTTACTCTTTGCGGGAGGTTCGGTACAATGAGCAGTTCTTC. This gives the protein CASSYSLREVRYNEQFF.

This clonotype occurred once. The chain joins TRBV5-6 to TRBJ1-1; D uncertain. The CDR3 is made up of 15 amino acids. CDR1 is SGHDT and CDR2 is YYEEEE in the germline V gene. V gave up 3 bases and J gave up 0 bases, with 12 bases separating them. CDR3 sequence: CASSWGGGLNTEAFF. CDR3 nucleotides: TGTGCCAGCAGCTGGGGAGGCGGACTGAACACTGAAGCTTTCTTT.

This chain uses TRBV3-1 with TRBJ2-2, with D perhaps matching TRBD2 (5 bases). V was shortened by 0 bases and J by 4 bases, with 15 bases between the two germline ends. The CDR3 is 17 residues long. The germline V gene has CDR1 LGHDT and CDR2 YNNKEL (reference sequence). The CDR3 is CASSQDLAQSSTGELFF. CDR3 sequence (DNA): TGTGCCAGCAGCCAAGATCTAGCTCAGAGTAGCACCGGGGAGCTGTTTTTT. Complete variable domain (other parts from reference TRBV3-1 and TRBJ2-2): DTAVSQTPKYLVTQMGNDKSIKCEQNLGHDTMYWYKQDSKKFLKIMFSYNNKELIINETVPNRFSPKSPDKAHLNLHINSLELGDSAVYFCASSQDLAQSSTGELFFGEGSRLTVL.

Written as DNA, the CDR3 is TGTGCCATCGTAGCGGGAGGCACCGGGGAGCTGTTTTTT. Its translation: CAIVAGGTGELFF. The J gene is TRBJ2-2, the V gene TRBV7-2, with TRBD2 matching over 10 bases. This CDR3 region has 13 residues. Germline values: CDR1 SGHTA, CDR2 FQGNSA. After removal of 10 bases from V and 4 bases from J, the junction contained 3 bases not matched to a gene.

The chain couples TRBV6-5 to TRBJ2-7; D not certain. The CDR3 extends over 15 amino acids. Germline values: CDR1 MNHEY, CDR2 SVGAGI. V was cut by 0 bases and J by 0 bases, with 9 bases left in between. The CDR3 region has the DNA TGTGCCAGCAGTTACTCGGTACAGAGCTCCTACGAGCAGTACTTC. Protein product: CASSYSVQSSYEQYF.

This chain uses TRBV20-1 with TRBJ2-5, with D possibly TRBD2 on 5 matching bases. Trimming stripped 0 bases from V and 6 bases from J, with 14 bases between. CDR3 length equals 14 residues. CDR1 DFQATT and CDR2 SNEGSKA come from the germline V gene (reference sequence). The CDR3 coding sequence is TGCAGTGCTAGAGATCAGCGATCGGGGAAGACCCAGTACTTC. It codes for CSARDQRSGKTQYF.

This clonotype was picked up one time. J is TRBJ2-7 and V is TRBV2; the match to TRBD1 covers 8 bases. This CDR3 has 15 amino acids. The V gene end was trimmed by 6 bases and the J gene end by 2 bases; junction bases not matched to a gene: 9. Germline V gives CDR1 SNHLY, CDR2 FYNNEI. The CDR3 loop is CASRTTPQGAYEQYF. DNA for the CDR3: TGTGCCAGCAGAACCACCCCACAGGGGGCCTACGAGCAGTACTTC. The whole variable domain, filled in from reference TRBV2 and TRBJ2-7, reads EPEVTQTPSHQVTQMGQEVILRCVPISNHLYFYWYRQILGQKVEFLVSFYNNEISEKSEIFDDQFSVERPDGSNFTLKIRSTKLEDSAMYFCASRTTPQGAYEQYFGPGTRLTVT.

This rearrangement joins TRBV27 to TRBJ1-5; 10 bases line up with TRBD1. With V trimmed by 4 bases and J by 7 bases, 13 bases remained unmatched. The CDR3 is 17 residues long. Per germline, CDR1 MNHEY and CDR2 SMNVEV (reference sequence). The CDR3 nucleotides are TGTGCCAGCAGTTCACTCCCCGGGACAGGGGTTCGACAGCCCCAGCATTTT. Amino acid sequence: CASSSLPGTGVRQPQHF.

The J gene is TRBJ2-5, the V gene TRBV3-1; 12 bases fit TRBD2. CDR3 length: 17 amino acids. The germline V gene has CDR1 LGHDT and CDR2 YNNKEL (reference sequence). The V segment lost 4 bases and the J segment 6 bases; nucleotides outside the gene matches: 12. This CDR3 reads CASSRAVTSGRGKTQYF. The DNA for the CDR3 is TGTGCCAGCAGCCGGGCTGTGACTAGCGGGAGAGGAAAGACCCAGTACTTC.

The chain couples TRBV3-1 to TRBJ1-3; no clear D. V was clipped by 0 bases and J by 3 bases, with 3 bases between them. CDR1 and CDR2 from the germline V gene are LGHDT and YNNKEL (reference sequence). CDR3 length: 13 amino acids. CDR3 region: CASSQDRGNTIYF. CDR3 in DNA: TGTGCCAGCAGCCAAGACCGTGGAAACACCATATATTTT.

This chain connects TRBV20-1 to TRBJ2-5; 9 bases fit TRBD2. CDR1 DFQATT and CDR2 SNEGSKA come from the germline V gene (reference sequence). V lost 5 bases, J lost 3 bases, and 13 bases stayed unmatched. The length of the CDR3 is 16 residues. In DNA, the CDR3 is TGCAGTGCTCCAAACCCGGGACTAGCTGACGAAGAGACCCAGTACTTC. It encodes CSAPNPGLADEETQYF.

J is TRBJ1-2 and V is TRBV7-2, with no clear D. CDR1 is SGHTA, CDR2 FQGNSA, per germline. The CDR3 loop spans 11 amino acids. V was pared by 8 bases and J by 8 bases, with 12 bases between. The CDR3 bases are TGTGCCAGCCTTGGCCGTGGAGGCTACACCTTC. Translation gives CASLGRGGYTF.

The chain joins TRBV30 to TRBJ2-7; D remains unclear. CDR1 GTSNPN and CDR2 SVGIG come from the germline V gene (reference sequence). Trimming took 3 bases from V and 9 from J, leaving 9 bases between them. This CDR3 region has 10 residues. The CDR3 sequence: CAWSDSRQYF. The CDR3, as DNA: TGTGCCTGGAGCGACTCACGGCAGTACTTC.

The CDR3: CAWSDNGKNIQYF. Here the CDR3 DNA reads TGTGCCTGGAGTGACAACGGTAAAAACATTCAGTACTTC. The chain recombines TRBV30 with TRBJ2-4; D is ambiguous. CDR1 and CDR2 (germline): GTSNPN, SVGIG (reference sequence). The CDR3 extends over 13 amino acids. V lost 1 base and J lost 4, with 8 bases in between.

The rearrangement uses TRBV7-3 and TRBJ2-7, with D possibly being TRBD1 (5 bases). CDR3 length: 15 residues. Trimming removed 4 bases from V and 3 bases from J, with 16 bases in between. The germline CDR1 and CDR2 sequences are SGHTA and FQGTGA. The CDR3 DNA sequence: TGTGCCAGCAGCTCAGGGAAGCGTGATGACTACGAGCAGTACTTC. This gives the protein CASSSGKRDDYEQYF.

V is TRBV6-5 and J is TRBJ2-3; no definite D call. The V and J ends lost 6 bases and 2 bases respectively, with 15 bases between them. This CDR3 comprises 15 residues. Germline assignment: CDR1 MNHEY and CDR2 SVGAGI. The chain's CDR3 is CASSRDGPFTDTQYF. DNA of the CDR3: TGTGCCAGCAGCCGTGACGGCCCCTTCACAGATACGCAGTATTTT.

The V and J genes are TRBV6-6 and TRBJ1-2; D might be TRBD1 (5 bases). This CDR3 is 14 amino acids long. The germline V gene encodes CDR1 MNHNY and CDR2 SVGAGI (reference sequence). V lost 0 bases to trimming and J lost 2 bases, with 7 bases between them. The CDR3 is CASSYSQGNYGYTF. The CDR3 DNA reads as TGTGCCAGCAGTTACTCGCAGGGAAACTATGGCTACACCTTC.